A selection of T cell receptor beta chains follows, all from one sample in a study of shared clonotypes between healthy human individuals. Clones were read by immunoSEQ multiplex PCR, and TCRdb kept only the in-frame ones, dropping some. The profile covers roughly 1.4 million clones, with just under 99% appearing a single time and about 0.4% taken by the ten largest. The sequenced sample consisted of naive CD4+ T cells sorted from blood. These receptor sequences come from a man younger than 40 in good health. CDR3s include the opening cysteine and the closing phenylalanine or tryptophan. The order of the fields is J gene, D gene, clone size, V gene, CDR3 DNA, CDR3 protein. D genes are given only for firm matches. Clone size is not always given. Where it is, it says once, few, many or a class for expanded clones.

J gene: TRBJ2-3; D gene: -; clone size: -; V gene: TRBV10-2; CDR3 DNA: TGCGCCAGCAGAGCCGGACAGCCTAGCACAGATACGCAGTATTTT; CDR3 protein: CASRAGQPSTDTQYF
J gene: TRBJ2-1; D gene: TRBD2; clone size: -; V gene: TRBV28; CDR3 DNA: TGTGCCAGCAGCCCCTTTAGCGGGAGAATATACAATGAGCAGTTCTTC; CDR3 protein: CASSPFSGRIYNEQFF
J gene: TRBJ2-3; D gene: -; clone size: -; V gene: TRBV2; CDR3 DNA: TGTGCCAGCAGCCCCTCAGGGTGGGGGCAGTATTTT; CDR3 protein: CASSPSGWGQYF
J gene: TRBJ2-3; D gene: TRBD2; clone size: -; V gene: TRBV5-1; CDR3 DNA: TGCGCCAGCAGTTCTCCGGGACTAAGCACAGATACGCAGTATTTT; CDR3 protein: CASSSPGLSTDTQYF
J gene: TRBJ2-1; D gene: -; clone size: -; V gene: TRBV7-9; CDR3 DNA: TGTGCCAGCGTAGACTCCCCCAACTACAATGAGCAGTTCTTC; CDR3 protein: CASVDSPNYNEQFF
J gene: TRBJ1-5; D gene: -; clone size: -; V gene: TRBV10-3; CDR3 DNA: TGTGCCATCAGTGGGGACGCGGGCAGTCAGCCCCAGCATTTT; CDR3 protein: CAISGDAGSQPQHF
J gene: TRBJ2-5; D gene: TRBD2; clone size: -; V gene: TRBV28; CDR3 DNA: TGTGCCAGCAGACGAGAGGCTATCGGGGGGGAGACCCAGTACTTC; CDR3 protein: CASRREAIGGETQYF
J gene: TRBJ2-7; D gene: TRBD1; clone size: -; V gene: TRBV6-5; CDR3 DNA: TGTGCCAGCAGTAATCGACAGGGCGGCTACGAGCAGTACTTC; CDR3 protein: CASSNRQGGYEQYF
J gene: TRBJ2-1; D gene: TRBD2; clone size: -; V gene: TRBV19; CDR3 DNA: TGTGCCAGTAGTGGACTAGCGGCCTCCTCCTACAATGAGCAGTTCTTC; CDR3 protein: CASSGLAASSYNEQFF
J gene: TRBJ2-7; D gene: TRBD2; clone size: -; V gene: TRBV5-5; CDR3 DNA: TGTGCCAGCAGCTTCCCGGGACTAGCGGGGTCCTACGAGCAGTACTTC; CDR3 protein: CASSFPGLAGSYEQYF
J gene: TRBJ1-3; D gene: -; clone size: -; V gene: TRBV18; CDR3 DNA: TGTGCCAGCTCATCGTACTCTGGAAACACCATATATTTT; CDR3 protein: CASSSYSGNTIYF
J gene: TRBJ2-2; D gene: -; clone size: -; V gene: TRBV7-2; CDR3 DNA: TGTGCCAGCAGCTTAGAGGTGTCCGGGGAGCTGTTTTTT; CDR3 protein: CASSLEVSGELFF
J gene: TRBJ2-7; D gene: TRBD1; clone size: -; V gene: TRBV11-2; CDR3 DNA: TGTGCCAGCAGCCGAGGTGGGGGACAGGGATACGAGCAGTACTTC; CDR3 protein: CASSRGGGQGYEQYF
J gene: TRBJ1-2; D gene: -; clone size: -; V gene: TRBV5-1; CDR3 DNA: TGCGCCAGCAGCTTGGATACCACAGGCCCTCTCTCCTATGGCTACACCTTC; CDR3 protein: CASSLDTTGPLSYGYTF
J gene: TRBJ2-7; D gene: -; clone size: -; V gene: TRBV7-2; CDR3 DNA: TGTGCCAGCAGCTTGGGGCACATAGGGATTGGAGAGCAGTACTTC; CDR3 protein: CASSLGHIGIGEQYF
J gene: TRBJ1-1; D gene: TRBD1; clone size: -; V gene: TRBV5-4; CDR3 DNA: TGTGCCAGCAGCGACAGGGACAACACTGAAGCTTTCTTT; CDR3 protein: CASSDRDNTEAFF
J gene: TRBJ1-2; D gene: -; clone size: -; V gene: TRBV9; CDR3 DNA: TGTGCCAGCAGCGTACCCGGGAGCACCCCACATGGCTACACCTTC; CDR3 protein: CASSVPGSTPHGYTF
J gene: TRBJ2-7; D gene: -; clone size: -; V gene: TRBV7-6; CDR3 DNA: TGTGCCAGCAGCCCCTCAGGTGTCACCTACGAGCAGTACTTC; CDR3 protein: CASSPSGVTYEQYF
J gene: TRBJ1-4; D gene: -; clone size: -; V gene: TRBV9; CDR3 DNA: TGTGCCAGCAGCGTAGGACAAGCAACTAATGAAAAACTGTTTTTT; CDR3 protein: CASSVGQATNEKLFF
J gene: TRBJ2-3; D gene: TRBD2; clone size: -; V gene: TRBV5-4; CDR3 DNA: TGTGCCAGCAGCTTTTCCGGGACTAGGGGTTGGAACACAGATACGCAGTATTTT; CDR3 protein: CASSFSGTRGWNTDTQYF
J gene: TRBJ2-2; D gene: -; clone size: -; V gene: TRBV29-1; CDR3 DNA: TGCAGCGTTGGCCCCGGCCGCTTGGGAGGCACCGGGGAGCTGTTTTTT; CDR3 protein: CSVGPGRLGGTGELFF
J gene: TRBJ2-3; D gene: TRBD2; clone size: -; V gene: TRBV27; CDR3 DNA: TGTGCCAGCAGTTTACGACGGCTAGCGGGAGATTCAGATACGCAGTATTTT; CDR3 protein: CASSLRRLAGDSDTQYF
J gene: TRBJ1-5; D gene: -; clone size: -; V gene: TRBV5-4; CDR3 DNA: TGTGCCAGCAGCTTCGGGGGAGGAGGGGATCAGCCCCAGCATTTT; CDR3 protein: CASSFGGGGDQPQHF
J gene: TRBJ2-7; D gene: -; clone size: -; V gene: TRBV18; CDR3 DNA: TGTGCCAGCTCACTACGTGGTAGCGGAAGTGATGGGCAGTACTTC; CDR3 protein: CASSLRGSGSDGQYF
J gene: TRBJ2-1; D gene: -; clone size: -; V gene: TRBV19; CDR3 DNA: TGTGCCAGTAGTATTCCTCCGAGCTCCTACAATGAGCAGTTCTTC; CDR3 protein: CASSIPPSSYNEQFF
J gene: TRBJ1-1; D gene: -; clone size: -; V gene: TRBV11-2; CDR3 DNA: TGTGCCAGCAGCCTCCCGACCCCAGCTTTCTTT; CDR3 protein: CASSLPTPAFF
J gene: TRBJ1-4; D gene: -; clone size: -; V gene: TRBV18; CDR3 DNA: TGTGCCAGCTCAGCCATCGGGGCAGGACCTGCAACTAATGAAAAACTGTTTTTT; CDR3 protein: CASSAIGAGPATNEKLFF
J gene: TRBJ2-7; D gene: -; clone size: -; V gene: TRBV25-1; CDR3 DNA: TGTGCCAGCAGTGACGTCGACACGGACGAGCAGTACTTC; CDR3 protein: CASSDVDTDEQYF
J gene: TRBJ2-3; D gene: TRBD2; clone size: -; V gene: TRBV6-5; CDR3 DNA: TGTGCCAGCAGTTGGGGGGGAATAGATACGCAGTATTTT; CDR3 protein: CASSWGGIDTQYF
J gene: TRBJ2-7; D gene: -; clone size: -; V gene: TRBV27; CDR3 DNA: TGTGCCAGCAGTTCCCCAGCCGGGACAATTTCCTACGAGCAGTACTTC; CDR3 protein: CASSSPAGTISYEQYF
J gene: TRBJ2-7; D gene: TRBD1; clone size: -; V gene: TRBV28; CDR3 DNA: TGTGCCAGCAGTACCGACAGGGGGCGACTTGGTACGTCGGGTGAGCAGTACTTC; CDR3 protein: CASSTDRGRLGTSGEQYF
J gene: TRBJ2-2; D gene: -; clone size: -; V gene: TRBV5-1; CDR3 DNA: TGCGCCAGCAGCTTGGCGGCTAGTACCACCGGGGAGCTGTTTTTT; CDR3 protein: CASSLAASTTGELFF
J gene: TRBJ2-7; D gene: -; clone size: once; V gene: TRBV30; CDR3 DNA: TGTGCCTGGAGTATAAGAGGGAACTACGAGCAGTACTTC; CDR3 protein: CAWSIRGNYEQYF
J gene: TRBJ2-1; D gene: -; clone size: once; V gene: TRBV28; CDR3 DNA: TGTGCCAGCAGTTTGGCGGGAAGGGAGTTCTTC; CDR3 protein: CASSLAGREFF
J gene: TRBJ1-5; D gene: -; clone size: -; V gene: TRBV18; CDR3 DNA: TGTGCCAGCTCCCGTACAGGGATGAGTCAGCCCCAGCATTTT; CDR3 protein: CASSRTGMSQPQHF
J gene: TRBJ2-7; D gene: TRBD1; clone size: -; V gene: TRBV5-1; CDR3 DNA: TGCGCCAGCAGCTTGGCCAAATTAGGGACAGTTGCCTACGAGCAGTACTTC; CDR3 protein: CASSLAKLGTVAYEQYF
J gene: TRBJ1-1; D gene: -; clone size: -; V gene: TRBV6-5; CDR3 DNA: TGTGCCAGCACCGAAAGGTCGGTTGGCACTGAAGCTTTCTTT; CDR3 protein: CASTERSVGTEAFF
J gene: TRBJ2-1; D gene: TRBD2; clone size: -; V gene: TRBV11-2; CDR3 DNA: TGTGCCAGCAGCTTAGTATTAGCGGGAGGCATTGAGCAGTTCTTC; CDR3 protein: CASSLVLAGGIEQFF
J gene: TRBJ2-3; D gene: -; clone size: -; V gene: TRBV21-1; CDR3 DNA: TGTGCCAGCGAAACAGGGGGCGGAGATACGCAGTATTTT; CDR3 protein: CASETGGGDTQYF
J gene: TRBJ2-5; D gene: TRBD2; clone size: -; V gene: TRBV28; CDR3 DNA: TGTGCCAGCAGTCCTACACGGACTAGTGAAGAGACCCAGTACTTC; CDR3 protein: CASSPTRTSEETQYF
J gene: TRBJ1-5; D gene: -; clone size: -; V gene: TRBV27; CDR3 DNA: TGTGCCAGCAGTTCCAGGGCGTATAGCAATCAGCCCCAGCATTTT; CDR3 protein: CASSSRAYSNQPQHF
J gene: TRBJ2-5; D gene: TRBD1; clone size: -; V gene: TRBV7-9; CDR3 DNA: TGTGCCAGCAGCTTCGTTACAGGGGGGCGGGAGACCCAGTACTTC; CDR3 protein: CASSFVTGGRETQYF
J gene: TRBJ2-7; D gene: -; clone size: once; V gene: TRBV6-5; CDR3 DNA: TGTGCCAGCATGAAGGCCGGGGAGCCCTACGAGCAGTACTTC; CDR3 protein: CASMKAGEPYEQYF
J gene: TRBJ1-5; D gene: -; clone size: -; V gene: TRBV28; CDR3 DNA: TGTGCCACGAGCAGGATCGGTCAGCCCCAGCATTTT; CDR3 protein: CATSRIGQPQHF
J gene: TRBJ2-3; D gene: -; clone size: -; V gene: TRBV2; CDR3 DNA: TGTGCCAGCAGTGAATCCGCAGATACGCAGTATTTT; CDR3 protein: CASSESADTQYF